Each of the 10 T cell receptor beta chains below was sequenced from the same sample in a study of T-cell reconstitution after alpha-beta-depleted transplantation in children. Preparation of the TCRbeta library was carried out with unique molecular identifiers. TCRdb passed the PCR reads through MiXCR, listing each CDR3 protein once. Among some 340,000 distinct CDR3 sequences listed, approximately 10% were seen once. The sample was PBMCs from the stem cell graft donor, taken from the stem cell graft. These TCRs come from a human donor who donated a stem cell graft to a child with acute lymphoblastic leukemia.

V is TRBV12-3 or TRBV12-4 and J is TRBJ2-4; 10 bases agree with TRBD2. This CDR3 has 19 residues. J gave up 0 bases and V 6 bases, and 14 bases lay outside the gene matches. This CDR3 reads CASSSPTSGLILAKNIQYF. The CDR3 bases are TGTGCCAGCAGCTCCCCGACTAGCGGGTTAATCCTAGCCAAAAACATTCAGTACTTC.

V usage is TRBV5-1 and J usage is TRBJ2-2, with D perhaps matching TRBD1 (5 bases). V lost 0 bases, J lost 0 bases, and 6 bases lay in between. Germline V lookup: CDR1 SGHRS, CDR2 YFSETQ. The CDR3 extends over 15 amino acids. CDR3 in amino acids: CASSLAQANTGELFF. The CDR3 coding sequence is TGCGCCAGCAGCTTGGCACAGGCGAACACCGGGGAGCTGTTTTTT.

This clonotype was counted a single time. This rearrangement joins TRBV2 to TRBJ2-1; no clear D. CDR3 length: 11 amino acids. CDR1 is SNHLY and CDR2 is FYNNEI in the germline V gene. Trimming pared 7 bases from V and 8 bases from J, leaving 9 bases between. CDR3 sequence (DNA): TGTGCCAGCACCCCGTTGGATGAGCAGTTCTTC. Translated, it gives CASTPLDEQFF.

CDR3 residues: CASSQDRQVGDTQYF. CDR3 sequence (DNA): TGTGCCAGCAGCCAAGATCGGCAGGTCGGAGATACGCAGTATTTT. The chain combines TRBV14 with TRBJ2-3; no definite D call. V was pared by 0 bases and J by 5 bases, with 12 bases between. The CDR3 is 15 residues long. Germline V gene sequence: CDR1 SGHDN, CDR2 FVKESK.

The table lists this clonotype with a few counts. The rearrangement links TRBV5-1 to TRBJ1-4; D possibly corresponds to TRBD1 (5 bases). Germline V gene sequence: CDR1 SGHRS, CDR2 YFSETQ. The germline V and J ends were trimmed by 4 bases and 3 bases, with 10 bases remaining between them. The CDR3 loop spans 14 amino acids. The CDR3 DNA is TGCGCCAGCAGCCCAGGGTTCTCTAATGAAAAACTGTTTTTT. This translates into CASSPGFSNEKLFF.

This clonotype has ten or more counts. The genes are TRBV20-1 and TRBJ2-7, with D perhaps given as TRBD1 or TRBD2 (5 bases each). Trimming stripped 6 bases from V and 1 base from J, with 13 bases between. This CDR3 comprises 13 residues. In germline, CDR1 is DFQATT, CDR2 SNEGSKA (reference sequence). The CDR3 region has the DNA TGCAGTGCAGGGGACGGTATTTCCTACGAGCAGTACTTC. This encodes CSAGDGISYEQYF.

There are a few counts of this clonotype. The V and J genes are TRBV4-1 and TRBJ1-1; TRBD1 might be the D (5 bases). The CDR3 extends over 12 amino acids. V was clipped by 5 bases and J by 5 bases, with 9 bases between them. Germline-derived CDR1 and CDR2 are MGHRA and YSYEKL. The CDR3 nucleotides read TGCGCCAGCAGCTGGGAGGGGACTGAAGCTTTCTTT. Protein: CASSWEGTEAFF.

V is TRBV10-3 and J is TRBJ2-1, with 7 positions matching TRBD1. J lost 4 bases, V lost 5 bases, and 5 bases had no gene match. There are 14 residues in the CDR3. Germline lookup yields CDR1 ENHRY and CDR2 SYGVKD. The CDR3 nucleotides read TGTGCCATCAGTTGGGACAGCCAGTACAATGAGCAGTTCTTC. Residues: CAISWDSQYNEQFF.

The V call is TRBV10-3, the J call TRBJ2-1; D unresolved. CDR3 length: 17 residues. The germline gives CDR1 ENHRY, CDR2 SYGVKD. V lost 6 bases and J lost 0, with 18 bases in between. The CDR3 spells CAIRLGAEVGSYNEQFF. As DNA, the CDR3 is TGTGCCATCAGGCTGGGTGCCGAGGTGGGCTCCTACAATGAGCAGTTCTTC.

CDR3 protein: CASSLARDGGEQYF. Here the CDR3 DNA reads TGTGCCAGCAGCTTAGCGAGGGACGGGGGGGAGCAGTACTTC. The chain links TRBV7-6 to TRBJ2-7; 7 bases match TRBD2. Trimming took 0 bases from V and 7 from J; bases not matched to a gene: 6. The germline gives CDR1 SGHVS, CDR2 FNYEAQ. The CDR3 contains 14 residues.